This T cell receptor (beta chain) is from a study of T cells after yellow fever vaccination. Study-wide context: Those fractions that held only low numbers of cells were prepared using the SMART-Seq v4 Ultra Low Input RNA kit.

This clonotype has ten or more counts. Its cognate antigen is unknown. Study-wide results and limits: Clones from primary vaccination mostly reappeared after the booster (approximately 95% CD4, under 90% CD8).

CDR1 is SEHNR and CDR2 is FQNEAQ in the germline V gene (reference sequence). This CDR3 has 17 amino acids. Trimming took off 2 bases at V and 0 bases at J, with 16 bases between the two ends. Using its own MiXCR run on the 5' RACE reads, TCRdb lists one record per CDR3 protein. This sample carries over 150,000 distinct CDR3 sequences, about 6% of them seen once, and the ten largest clones take nearly 3%. V gene TRBV7-9 combines with J gene TRBJ1-1, with TRBD1 as a possible D gene (5 bases). The sequence derives from a man aged 18 to 29 who received the YFV17D yellow fever vaccine. This specimen consisted of CD4+ T cells sorted from PBMCs, obtained on the day of the first yellow fever vaccination. The CDR3 DNA reads TGTGCCAGCAGCTTAATCGGGGCAGGGAGGATGAACACTGAAGCTTTCTTT. Translation: CASSLIGAGRMNTEAFF. Looking up the rest from reference TRBV7-9 and TRBJ1-1 gives the full variable domain: DTGVSQNPRHKITKRGQNVTFRCDPISEHNRLYWYRQTLGQGPEFLTYFQNEAQLEKSRLLSDRFSAERPKGSFSTLEIQRTEQGDSAMYLCASSLIGAGRMNTEAFFGQGTRLTVV.